Reported below is one T cell receptor beta chain. Its antigen is not identified. This sample was taken from a study of cytomegalovirus exposure and HLA in healthy donors. Study in general: The same platform was used for the 120 validation repertoires and the roughly 680 first-cohort repertoires, a later analysis reported. Study results and caveats: Researchers reported that a few CMV-associated chains were confirmed in vitro as CMV antigen-specific. Reports credit the classifier with highly specific, highly sensitive diagnosis of cytomegalovirus status.

Sequencing was performed with immunoSEQ multiplex PCR; in TCRdb, only in-frame clones are kept and a portion is missing. The sample consists of roughly 150,000 clones, approximately 89% of them appearing once. From the roughly 120-subject validation cohort, which was separate from the roughly 680-subject first cohort, the donors were drawn. Sequenced sample: PBMCs. This clonotype originated in a man between 18 and 35 years old in good health and CMV-seropositive.

CDR3 residues: CASSSTSYWETQYF. CDR3 sequence (DNA): TGTGCCAGCAGCTCGACTAGTTATTGGGAGACCCAGTACTTC. The chain combines TRBV7-8 with TRBJ2-5; a possible D gene is TRBD2 (6 bases). The V gene lost 4 bases and the J gene lost 5 bases, with 14 bases spanning the gap. This CDR3 is built from 14 residues. CDR1 is SGHVS, CDR2 FQNEAQ, per germline.